A selection of T cell receptor beta chains follows, all from one sample in a study of blood T cell repertoires in COVID-19. TCRdb keeps only in-frame clones here, not all; method: immunoSEQ multiplex PCR. The sample yields about 260,000 clones, approximately 91% seen once. Material for sequencing was peripheral blood. The receptors shown here come from a person between 18 and 35 years old with COVID-19, enrolled during active disease. CDR3s leave out the opening cysteine and the closing phenylalanine or tryptophan. The order of the fields is J gene, V gene, CDR3 length, clone size, CDR3 protein. Clone size is stated in some rows and not others, as once, few, many or a class when expanded.

j_call: TRBJ2-1; v_call: TRBV12-2; cdr3_length: 9; clone_size: NA; cdr3_aa: ASRSPRSEV
j_call: TRBJ2-2; v_call: TRBV5-1; cdr3_length: 13; clone_size: once; cdr3_aa: ASSLTGVGTGELF
j_call: TRBJ2-5; v_call: TRBV5-1; cdr3_length: 11; clone_size: NA; cdr3_aa: ASRLAPQETQY
j_call: TRBJ2-3; v_call: TRBV28; cdr3_length: 10; clone_size: NA; cdr3_aa: ASSPSGVKQY
j_call: TRBJ1-1; v_call: TRBV6-2/TRBV6-3; cdr3_length: 14; clone_size: NA; cdr3_aa: ASSRDRGPVNTEAF
j_call: TRBJ1-5; v_call: TRBV5-1; cdr3_length: 11; clone_size: NA; cdr3_aa: AIPQDSNQPQH
j_call: TRBJ1-4; v_call: TRBV27; cdr3_length: 13; clone_size: NA; cdr3_aa: ASSLSGSTNEKLF
j_call: TRBJ2-3; v_call: TRBV9; cdr3_length: 13; clone_size: NA; cdr3_aa: ASTPGRSSTDTQY
j_call: TRBJ2-6; v_call: TRBV9; cdr3_length: 9; clone_size: once; cdr3_aa: ASTGANVLT
j_call: TRBJ2-2; v_call: TRBV6-5; cdr3_length: 13; clone_size: NA; cdr3_aa: ASTLWREDTGELF
j_call: TRBJ2-3; v_call: TRBV7-2; cdr3_length: 13; clone_size: NA; cdr3_aa: ASSQGTSGVDTQY
j_call: TRBJ2-3; v_call: TRBV6-5; cdr3_length: 13; clone_size: NA; cdr3_aa: ASSYPAEGTDTQY
j_call: TRBJ2-1; v_call: TRBV4-1; cdr3_length: 12; clone_size: NA; cdr3_aa: ASSHSQGGNEQF
j_call: TRBJ2-7; v_call: TRBV9; cdr3_length: 16; clone_size: NA; cdr3_aa: ASSVQGGLAGAGYEQY
j_call: TRBJ2-1; v_call: TRBV28; cdr3_length: 13; clone_size: once; cdr3_aa: ASSLTSGFYNEQF
j_call: TRBJ2-5; v_call: TRBV5-7; cdr3_length: 14; clone_size: NA; cdr3_aa: ASSLVCGTVQETQY
j_call: TRBJ2-1; v_call: TRBV18; cdr3_length: 12; clone_size: once; cdr3_aa: ASSSGTGSNEQF
j_call: TRBJ1-2; v_call: TRBV9; cdr3_length: 14; clone_size: NA; cdr3_aa: ASSKDGGTQNYGYT
j_call: TRBJ2-2; v_call: TRBV6-2/TRBV6-3; cdr3_length: 16; clone_size: NA; cdr3_aa: ASSLPGLAGVRTGELF
j_call: TRBJ2-5; v_call: TRBV7-3; cdr3_length: 14; clone_size: NA; cdr3_aa: ASSPGIGGSRETQY
j_call: TRBJ1-5; v_call: TRBV12-3/TRBV12-4; cdr3_length: 10; clone_size: few; cdr3_aa: ASSLTGQPQH
j_call: TRBJ2-1; v_call: TRBV2; cdr3_length: 12; clone_size: few; cdr3_aa: AATAGDRGNEQF
j_call: TRBJ2-2; v_call: TRBV4-2; cdr3_length: 11; clone_size: few; cdr3_aa: ASSQILGPELF
j_call: TRBJ2-7; v_call: TRBV6-5; cdr3_length: 14; clone_size: NA; cdr3_aa: ASSYSLPDGAYEQY
j_call: TRBJ1-1; v_call: TRBV10-3; cdr3_length: 10; clone_size: NA; cdr3_aa: ATGRENTEAF
j_call: TRBJ2-1; v_call: TRBV6-4; cdr3_length: 14; clone_size: NA; cdr3_aa: ASSDSGTSEINEQF
j_call: TRBJ2-4; v_call: TRBV19; cdr3_length: 12; clone_size: NA; cdr3_aa: ASRPPDRGNIQY
j_call: TRBJ1-2; v_call: TRBV9; cdr3_length: 11; clone_size: NA; cdr3_aa: ASSVEGDYGYT
j_call: TRBJ1-2; v_call: TRBV15; cdr3_length: 13; clone_size: NA; cdr3_aa: ATSRDGAGGYGYT
j_call: TRBJ2-1; v_call: TRBV12-3/TRBV12-4; cdr3_length: 10; clone_size: NA; cdr3_aa: ASSPTVNEQF
j_call: TRBJ2-7; v_call: TRBV5-1; cdr3_length: 14; clone_size: once; cdr3_aa: ASSNIPGQDFGEQY
j_call: TRBJ2-2; v_call: TRBV2; cdr3_length: 14; clone_size: NA; cdr3_aa: ASSEVDGSRTGELF
j_call: TRBJ2-5; v_call: TRBV7-9; cdr3_length: 13; clone_size: NA; cdr3_aa: ASSLAGDYKETQY
j_call: TRBJ1-6; v_call: TRBV7-9; cdr3_length: 12; clone_size: NA; cdr3_aa: ASSLADSNSPLH
j_call: TRBJ1-6; v_call: TRBV6-1; cdr3_length: 15; clone_size: NA; cdr3_aa: ASSEERASSYNSPLH
j_call: TRBJ2-5; v_call: TRBV5-4; cdr3_length: 13; clone_size: NA; cdr3_aa: AITAERKVGETQY
j_call: TRBJ2-5; v_call: TRBV7-2; cdr3_length: 14; clone_size: NA; cdr3_aa: ASSLRATSGYETQY
j_call: TRBJ2-7; v_call: TRBV7-2; cdr3_length: 14; clone_size: few; cdr3_aa: ASSLGLGLAVDEQY
j_call: TRBJ1-2; v_call: TRBV5-4; cdr3_length: 16; clone_size: few; cdr3_aa: ASSRGGGGTQPLGGYT
j_call: TRBJ2-7; v_call: TRBV11-1; cdr3_length: 11; clone_size: NA; cdr3_aa: ASSSEGAYEQY
j_call: TRBJ2-3; v_call: TRBV5-1; cdr3_length: 14; clone_size: NA; cdr3_aa: ASSLGVAGRTDTQY
j_call: TRBJ1-3; v_call: TRBV4-3; cdr3_length: 15; clone_size: NA; cdr3_aa: ASSQVRVGGFGNTIY
j_call: TRBJ1-1; v_call: TRBV12-3/TRBV12-4; cdr3_length: 9; clone_size: NA; cdr3_aa: ASSLGGLAF
j_call: TRBJ2-1; v_call: TRBV4-1; cdr3_length: 13; clone_size: NA; cdr3_aa: ASSPLADSYNEQF
j_call: TRBJ1-4; v_call: TRBV7-7; cdr3_length: 17; clone_size: NA; cdr3_aa: ASSLNRQGPPDLAEKLF
j_call: TRBJ2-2; v_call: TRBV29-1; cdr3_length: 12; clone_size: NA; cdr3_aa: SVAGQGNTGELF
j_call: TRBJ2-1; v_call: TRBV4-1; cdr3_length: 15; clone_size: NA; cdr3_aa: ASSHLRVGSPSDEQF
j_call: TRBJ2-7; v_call: TRBV6-2/TRBV6-3; cdr3_length: 12; clone_size: NA; cdr3_aa: ASGWTGSAYEQY
j_call: TRBJ2-1; v_call: TRBV5-1; cdr3_length: 18; clone_size: NA; cdr3_aa: ASSSPRQPDPKSSYNEQF
j_call: TRBJ2-1; v_call: TRBV18; cdr3_length: 15; clone_size: NA; cdr3_aa: ASSPLTSGSPYNEQF
j_call: TRBJ1-5; v_call: TRBV5-6; cdr3_length: 13; clone_size: NA; cdr3_aa: ASSLGQGGFQPQH
j_call: TRBJ2-3; v_call: TRBV7-9; cdr3_length: 15; clone_size: NA; cdr3_aa: ASSLVVIAANTDTQY
j_call: TRBJ2-2; v_call: TRBV5-5; cdr3_length: 14; clone_size: NA; cdr3_aa: ASSLVGGGATGELF
j_call: TRBJ2-3; v_call: TRBV24-1; cdr3_length: 15; clone_size: NA; cdr3_aa: ATSDQMGLAGIDTQY
j_call: TRBJ1-1; v_call: TRBV28; cdr3_length: 10; clone_size: NA; cdr3_aa: ASTPRGFEAF
j_call: TRBJ2-1; v_call: TRBV6-5; cdr3_length: 13; clone_size: NA; cdr3_aa: ASSTDRGLYNEQF